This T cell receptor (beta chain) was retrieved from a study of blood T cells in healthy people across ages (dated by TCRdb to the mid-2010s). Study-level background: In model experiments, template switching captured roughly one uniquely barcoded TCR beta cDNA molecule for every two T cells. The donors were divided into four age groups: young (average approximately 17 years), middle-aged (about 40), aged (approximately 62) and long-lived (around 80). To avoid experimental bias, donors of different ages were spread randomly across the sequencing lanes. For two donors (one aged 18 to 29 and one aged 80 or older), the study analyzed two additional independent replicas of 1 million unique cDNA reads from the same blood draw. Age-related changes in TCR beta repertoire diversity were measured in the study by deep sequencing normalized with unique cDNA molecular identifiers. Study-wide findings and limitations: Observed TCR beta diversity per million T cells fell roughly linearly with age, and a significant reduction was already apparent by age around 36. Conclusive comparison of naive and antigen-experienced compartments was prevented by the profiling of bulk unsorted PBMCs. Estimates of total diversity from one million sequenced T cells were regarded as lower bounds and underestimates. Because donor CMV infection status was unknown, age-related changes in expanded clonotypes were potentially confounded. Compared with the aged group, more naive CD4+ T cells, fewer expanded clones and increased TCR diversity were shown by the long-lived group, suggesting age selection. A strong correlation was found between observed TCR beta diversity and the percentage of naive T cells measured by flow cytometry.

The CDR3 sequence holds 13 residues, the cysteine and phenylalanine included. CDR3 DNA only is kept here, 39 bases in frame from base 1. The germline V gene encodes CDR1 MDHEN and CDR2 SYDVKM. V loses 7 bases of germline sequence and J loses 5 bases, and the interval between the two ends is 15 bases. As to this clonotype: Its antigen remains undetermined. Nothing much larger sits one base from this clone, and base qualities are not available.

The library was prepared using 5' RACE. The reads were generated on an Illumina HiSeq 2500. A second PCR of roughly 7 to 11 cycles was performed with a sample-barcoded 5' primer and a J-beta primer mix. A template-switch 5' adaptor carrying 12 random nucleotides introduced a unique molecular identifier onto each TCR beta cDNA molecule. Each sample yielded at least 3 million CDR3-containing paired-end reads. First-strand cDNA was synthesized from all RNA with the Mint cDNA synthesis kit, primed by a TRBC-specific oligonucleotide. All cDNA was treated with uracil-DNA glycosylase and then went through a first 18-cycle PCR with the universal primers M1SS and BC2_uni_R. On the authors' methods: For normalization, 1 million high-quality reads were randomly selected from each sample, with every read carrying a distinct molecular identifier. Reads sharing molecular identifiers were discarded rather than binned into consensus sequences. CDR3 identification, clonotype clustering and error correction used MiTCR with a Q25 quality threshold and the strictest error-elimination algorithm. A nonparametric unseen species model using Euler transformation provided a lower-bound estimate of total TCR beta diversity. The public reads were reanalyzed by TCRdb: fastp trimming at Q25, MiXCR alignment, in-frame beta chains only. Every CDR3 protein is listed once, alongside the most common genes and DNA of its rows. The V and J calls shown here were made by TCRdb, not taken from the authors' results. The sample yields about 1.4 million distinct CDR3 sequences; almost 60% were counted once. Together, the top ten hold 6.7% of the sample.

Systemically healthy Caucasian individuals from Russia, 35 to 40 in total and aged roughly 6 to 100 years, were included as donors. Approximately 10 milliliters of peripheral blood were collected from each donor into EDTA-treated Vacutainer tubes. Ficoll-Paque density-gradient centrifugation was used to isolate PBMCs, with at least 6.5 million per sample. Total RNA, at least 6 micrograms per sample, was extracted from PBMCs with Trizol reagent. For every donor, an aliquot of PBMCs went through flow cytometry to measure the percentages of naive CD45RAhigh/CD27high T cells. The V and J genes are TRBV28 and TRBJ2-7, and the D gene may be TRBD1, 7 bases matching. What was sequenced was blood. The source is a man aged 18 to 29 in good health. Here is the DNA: TGTGCCAGCACAGCCGCGGGGACAGACGAGCAGTACTTC. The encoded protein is CASTAAGTDEQYF.